The clone carrying this T cell receptor beta chain has just a few counts. Its antigen remains unknown. A unique molecular identifier was attached to every TCR cDNA molecule. Each CDR3 protein is one row after TCRdb ran MiXCR on the 5' RACE reads. The table shows about 4,900 distinct CDR3 sequences, with roughly 17% occurring only once. CDR1 is SQVTM, CDR2 ANQGSEA, per germline. Deletions cut 3 bases from V and 4 bases from J, with 15 bases between. The length of the CDR3 is 14 residues. This sample stems from a study of spatial heterogeneity in lung cancer. On the study more broadly: Mean representation of each unique TCR and UMI combination in the raw reads exceeded 8.5 occurrences. Study-wide findings and caveats: Follow-up blood showed ubiquitous expanded tumor TCRs less than blood at resection did.

Indicated time point: sample taken at primary tumor resection. The sequenced material consisted of unsorted whole RNA from tumor, nontumor lung or frozen PBMC. The donor population consisted of some 67 patients with untreated, early-stage non-small cell lung cancer. This specimen consisted of PBMCs, obtained at surgery. This TCR came from a male donor with early-stage non-small cell lung cancer. The rearrangement uses TRBV29-1 and TRBJ1-2; D gene uncertain. For the CDR3, the DNA is TGCAGCGTTGAGAGCAGGTCTGAGGGCTATGGCTACACCTTC. Encoded protein: CSVESRSEGYGYTF.